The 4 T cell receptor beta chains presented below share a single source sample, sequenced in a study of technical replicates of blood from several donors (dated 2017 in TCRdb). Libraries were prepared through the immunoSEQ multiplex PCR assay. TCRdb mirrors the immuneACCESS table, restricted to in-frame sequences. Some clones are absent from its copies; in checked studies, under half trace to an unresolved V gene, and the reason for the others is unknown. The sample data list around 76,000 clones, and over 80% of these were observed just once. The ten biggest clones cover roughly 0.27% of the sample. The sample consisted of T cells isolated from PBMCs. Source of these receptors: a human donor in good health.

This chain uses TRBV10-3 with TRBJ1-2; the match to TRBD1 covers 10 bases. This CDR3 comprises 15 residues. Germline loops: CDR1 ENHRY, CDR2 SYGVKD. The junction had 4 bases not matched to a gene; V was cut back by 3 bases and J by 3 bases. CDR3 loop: CAISEGDRGHYGYTF. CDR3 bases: TGTGCCATCAGTGAAGGTGACAGGGGGCACTATGGCTACACCTTC.

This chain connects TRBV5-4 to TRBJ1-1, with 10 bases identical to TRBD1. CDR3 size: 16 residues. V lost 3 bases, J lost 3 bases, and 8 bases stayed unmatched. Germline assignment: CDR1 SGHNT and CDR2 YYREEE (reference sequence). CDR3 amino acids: CASSSLRQGADTEAFF. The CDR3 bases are TGTGCCAGCAGCTCCCTTAGACAGGGGGCAGACACTGAAGCTTTCTTT.

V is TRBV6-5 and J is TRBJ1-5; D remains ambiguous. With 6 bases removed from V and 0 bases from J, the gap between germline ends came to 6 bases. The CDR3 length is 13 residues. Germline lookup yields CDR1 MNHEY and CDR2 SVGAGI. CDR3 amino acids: CASSFNSNQPQHF. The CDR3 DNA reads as TGTGCCAGCAGCTTTAATAGCAATCAGCCCCAGCATTTT.

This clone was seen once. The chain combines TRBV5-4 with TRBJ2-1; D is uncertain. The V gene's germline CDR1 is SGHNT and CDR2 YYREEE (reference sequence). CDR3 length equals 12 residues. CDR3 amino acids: CGTRDNYNEQFF. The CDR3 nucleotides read TGTGGCACTCGAGATAACTACAATGAGCAGTTCTTC.